Shown below are 24 T cell receptor beta chains from a single sample sequenced in a study of T cells in Graves' hyperthyroidism and ophthalmopathy. The investigators amplified TCR beta CDR3 regions from RNA transcripts. First-round RT-PCR with HTBI primers amplified the TCR CDR3 region. TCRdb reanalysed the multiplex PCR reads using MiXCR and keeps one entry per CDR3 protein. The table includes about 590,000 distinct CDR3 sequences, 15% to 19% detected once. Material for sequencing was blood. These receptors came from a woman in her 30s with Graves' hyperthyroidism.

This clonotype was seen only a few times. This sequence joins TRBV4-2 and TRBJ2-3; a possible D gene is TRBD2 (6 bases). Looked up from germline, CDR1 is LGHNA and CDR2 is YNFKEQ. The CDR3 extends over 15 amino acids. V was cut by 0 bases and J by 6 bases, with 13 bases left in between. The chain's CDR3 is CASSQDRGLRDTQYF. Written as DNA, the CDR3 is TGTGCCAGCAGCCAAGATCGAGGACTACGGGATACGCAGTATTTT.

The rearrangement uses TRBV20-1 and TRBJ1-5, with D tentatively TRBD1 (6 bases). Trimming cost V 6 bases and J 5 bases, with 14 bases left between them. Germline values: CDR1 DFQATT, CDR2 SNEGSKA (reference sequence). This CDR3 has 13 residues. This chain's CDR3 is CSARGHSDQPQHF. The CDR3 DNA is TGCAGTGCAAGGGGACATTCGGATCAGCCCCAGCATTTT.

Only a few counts were recorded for this clonotype. CDR3 loop: CSVGITGGTQYF. CDR3 bases: TGCAGCGTTGGGATAACAGGGGGCACCCAGTACTTC. The chain links TRBV29-1 to TRBJ2-5; TRBD1 agrees at 9 bases. The germline V gene has CDR1 SQVTM and CDR2 ANQGSEA. Trimming at V came to 4 bases and at J to 8 bases, leaving 5 bases not matched to a gene. The CDR3 extends over 12 amino acids.

This clonotype was seen many times. The CDR3 nucleotides are TGTGCCAGCAGCTACGGACAGGGGGCGGGGGATACGCAGTATTTT. It codes for CASSYGQGAGDTQYF. The V call is TRBV11-2, the J call TRBJ2-3; 11 nucleotides agree with TRBD1. The CDR3 loop spans 15 amino acids. Germline V gives CDR1 SGHAT, CDR2 FQNNGV. Trimming took 4 bases from V and 6 from J; bases not matched to a gene: 6.

This clonotype has a count of ten or more. The rearrangement links TRBV20-1 to TRBJ1-2, with unresolved D. There are 12 residues in the CDR3. With 6 bases removed from V and 2 bases from J, the gap between germline ends came to 10 bases. Germline V gene data show CDR1 as DFQATT and CDR2 as SNEGSKA (reference sequence). CDR3 residues: CSASLLNYGYTF. The DNA for the CDR3 is TGCAGTGCATCGCTCCTAAACTATGGCTACACCTTC.

The genes are TRBV27 and TRBJ1-1; 7 nucleotides line up with TRBD1. The CDR3 runs to 15 residues. The ends lost 3 bases at V and 4 bases at J; junction bases unmatched: 8. Germline assignment: CDR1 MNHEY and CDR2 SMNVEV (reference sequence). CDR3 coding DNA: TGTGCCAGCAGTTTGAAGGGGGCGCGGGCCACTGAAGCTTTCTTT. This sequence encodes CASSLKGARATEAFF.

The CDR3 is CSVEGDRGGREQYF. The CDR3 bases are TGCAGCGTTGAAGGGGACAGGGGGGGAAGGGAGCAGTACTTC. The rearrangement links TRBV29-1 to TRBJ2-7; 11 positions match TRBD1. The CDR3 runs to 14 residues. Germline lookup yields CDR1 SQVTM and CDR2 ANQGSEA. The V gene end was trimmed by 1 base and the J gene end by 7 bases; junction bases not matched to a gene: 6.

The chain carries TRBV5-1 and TRBJ1-1, with 7 bases matching TRBD1. V shed 0 bases and J 11 bases; nucleotides not matched to a gene: 19. In germline, CDR1 is SGHRS, CDR2 YFSETQ. The CDR3 is 17 residues long. The CDR3 is CASSLAAPSRQGPGAFF. The DNA of the CDR3 is TGCGCCAGCAGCTTGGCCGCGCCCTCGCGACAGGGTCCGGGCGCTTTCTTT.

This clonotype was recorded at least ten times. The chain links TRBV6-5 to TRBJ2-1; 9 nucleotides line up with TRBD2. The CDR3 runs 18 residues. CDR1 and CDR2 from the germline V gene are MNHEY and SVGAGI. J gave up 7 bases and V 2 bases, and 15 bases lay outside the gene matches. CDR3 sequence (DNA): TGTGCCAGCAGTTACCCGACCAGCGGGAGGTTTTTCAGGAATGAGCAGTTCTTC. Its translation is CASSYPTSGRFFRNEQFF.

In its sample, this clonotype was seen a few times. The gene calls are TRBV6-1 and TRBJ2-3; TRBD2 agrees at 9 bases. The V gene's germline CDR1 is MNHNS and CDR2 SASEGT. CDR3 length: 15 amino acids. V was clipped by 4 bases and J by 5 bases; unmatched bases: 7. CDR3: CASSVIAGEGDTQYF. CDR3 nucleotides: TGTGCCAGCAGTGTCATAGCGGGAGAGGGAGATACGCAGTATTTT.

This clonotype was counted a single time. The rearrangement links TRBV6-1 to TRBJ2-1; 14 nucleotides match TRBD2. The CDR3 spans 16 residues. The V gene end was trimmed by 7 bases and the J gene end by 2 bases; junction bases not matched to a gene: 4. Per germline, CDR1 MNHNS and CDR2 SASEGT. This chain's CDR3 is CASNPGLAGAYNEQFF. CDR3 DNA sequence: TGTGCCAGCAATCCGGGACTAGCGGGGGCCTACAATGAGCAGTTCTTC.

This clonotype was seen repeatedly, ten times or more. This rearrangement joins TRBV6-1 to TRBJ1-2; the match to TRBD1 covers 7 bases. This CDR3 spans 14 amino acids. The trim removed 7 bases at V and 8 bases at J, leaving 13 bases unmatched. Germline lookup yields CDR1 MNHNS and CDR2 SASEGT. CDR3 nucleotides: TGTGCCAGCACCCCCGGGGACAGCGTCTTGGGCTACACCTTC. Amino acids: CASTPGDSVLGYTF.

The sample holds many counts of this clonotype. V and J are TRBV28 and TRBJ2-2; 8 nucleotides line up with TRBD2. This CDR3 contains 15 residues. After removal of 3 bases from V and 6 bases from J, the junction contained 6 bases not matched to a gene. Germline V lookup: CDR1 MDHEN, CDR2 SYDVKM. The CDR3 DNA reads as TGTGCCAGCAGTTTTGCGGGAGGTGCGTCCGGGGAGCTGTTTTTT. Amino acids: CASSFAGGASGELFF.

The rearrangement uses TRBV27 and TRBJ2-1; 9 nucleotides match TRBD2. Germline values: CDR1 MNHEY, CDR2 SMNVEV (reference sequence). The junction had 10 bases not matched to a gene; V was cut back by 6 bases and J by 4 bases. This CDR3 spans 16 amino acids. CDR3 amino acids: CASSQAGGNLYNEQFF. Written as DNA, the CDR3 is TGTGCCAGCAGCCAAGCGGGAGGCAACCTATACAATGAGCAGTTCTTC.

This clonotype was seen many times. The rearrangement links TRBV12-3 or TRBV12-4 to TRBJ2-1; 11 nucleotides align to TRBD1. The V and J ends lost 3 bases and 8 bases, in that order; junction bases with no gene match: 6. CDR3 length: 15 amino acids. As DNA, the CDR3 is TGTGCCAGCAGTTTCGAGGACAGGGGGCACGATGAGCAGTTCTTC. This encodes CASSFEDRGHDEQFF.

This clonotype has more than one count but fewer than ten. The chain joins TRBV11-2 to TRBJ1-5; D not resolved. The CDR3 is made up of 13 amino acids. Per the germline V gene, CDR1 is SGHAT and CDR2 is FQNNGV. Trimming stripped 6 bases from V and 5 bases from J, with 11 bases between. CDR3 region: CASSFDGDQPQHF. The CDR3 DNA sequence: TGTGCCAGCAGTTTTGACGGTGATCAGCCCCAGCATTTT.

The chain is built from TRBV6-1 and TRBJ2-4, with TRBD2 matching 10 bases. The CDR3 runs 15 residues. Germline V gene data show CDR1 as MNHNS and CDR2 as SASEGT. The ends lost 5 bases at V and 6 bases at J; junction bases unmatched: 7. This CDR3 is CASSKREGRGNIQYF. The CDR3 nucleotides are TGTGCCAGCAGTAAGCGGGAGGGCCGAGGAAACATTCAGTACTTC.

The J gene is TRBJ1-2, the V gene TRBV6-1, with D tentatively TRBD1 (5 bases). The CDR3 runs to 14 residues. The V and J ends lost 5 bases and 4 bases respectively, with 14 bases between them. From germline, CDR1 is MNHNS and CDR2 SASEGT. The CDR3 reads CASSTTGQPYGYTF. The CDR3 nucleotides are TGTGCCAGCAGTACGACCGGACAACCCTATGGCTACACCTTC.

This clonotype was detected only once. The chain links TRBV28 to TRBJ1-1; D is ambiguous. Germline V gene sequence: CDR1 MDHEN, CDR2 SYDVKM. Trimming cost V 8 bases and J 1 base, with 14 bases left between them. CDR3 length: 14 amino acids. The CDR3 spells CASGTVQENTEAFF. CDR3 DNA: TGTGCCAGCGGTACCGTTCAGGAGAACACTGAAGCTTTCTTT.

This clonotype has ten or more counts. This sequence joins TRBV6-5 and TRBJ2-2, with D possibly TRBD2 on 5 matching bases. The CDR3 length is 16 residues. V was trimmed by 2 bases and J by 1 base, leaving 11 bases between them. Germline CDR1 and CDR2: MNHEY and SVGAGI. CDR3 sequence reads: CASSYRNGVNTGELFF. Here the CDR3 DNA reads TGTGCCAGCAGTTACCGGAACGGGGTGAACACCGGGGAGCTGTTTTTT.

This clonotype was detected ten times or more. The chain is built from TRBV12-3 or TRBV12-4 and TRBJ2-2, with 10 bases aligning to TRBD1. The V segment lost 6 bases and the J segment 0 bases; nucleotides outside the gene matches: 4. CDR3 size: 16 residues. The CDR3 loop is CASSLTGGTNTGELFF. DNA for the CDR3: TGTGCCAGCAGCCTGACAGGGGGCACGAACACCGGGGAGCTGTTTTTT.

The rearrangement joins TRBV9 to TRBJ2-1; D not resolved. The CDR3 covers 13 residues. Germline values: CDR1 SGDLS, CDR2 YYNGEE. Trimming left V 4 bases short and J 8 bases short, with 13 bases between. CDR3 in DNA: TGTGCCAGCAGCTCCGCCGGGCCCGATGAGCAGTTCTTC. Its protein is CASSSAGPDEQFF.

The J gene is TRBJ1-2, the V gene TRBV7-9; no reliable D call. V lost 1 base and J 5 bases, leaving 14 bases between the germline ends. Looked up from germline, CDR1 is SEHNR and CDR2 is FQNEAQ (reference sequence). The CDR3 contains 15 residues. For the CDR3, the DNA is TGTGCCAGCAGCTTAGAAAGAGGGTACCGGTATGGCTACACCTTC. Translation gives CASSLERGYRYGYTF.

Ten or more counts support this clonotype. This sequence joins TRBV2 and TRBJ2-1; 9 positions agree with TRBD2. The ends lost 10 bases at V and 2 bases at J; junction bases unmatched: 6. There are 14 residues in the CDR3. Germline V gives CDR1 SNHLY, CDR2 FYNNEI. The chain's CDR3 is CANLLAGPYNEQFF. CDR3 sequence (DNA): TGTGCCAACCTACTAGCGGGCCCCTACAATGAGCAGTTCTTC.